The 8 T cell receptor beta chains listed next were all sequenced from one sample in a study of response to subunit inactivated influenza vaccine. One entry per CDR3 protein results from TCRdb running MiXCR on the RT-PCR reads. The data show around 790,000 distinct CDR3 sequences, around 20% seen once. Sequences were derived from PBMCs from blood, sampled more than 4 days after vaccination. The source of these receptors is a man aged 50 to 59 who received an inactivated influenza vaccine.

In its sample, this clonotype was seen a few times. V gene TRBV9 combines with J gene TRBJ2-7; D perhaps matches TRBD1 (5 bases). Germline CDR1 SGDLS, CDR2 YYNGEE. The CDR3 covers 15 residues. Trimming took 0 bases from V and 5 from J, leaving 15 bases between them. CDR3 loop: CASSVVAGLHNEQYF. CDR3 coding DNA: TGTGCCAGCAGCGTAGTTGCAGGGTTGCACAACGAGCAGTACTTC. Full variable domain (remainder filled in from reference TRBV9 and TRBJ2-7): DSGVTQTPKHLITATGQRVTLRCSPRSGDLSVYWYQQSLDQGLQFLIQYYNGEERAKGNILERFSAQQFPDLHSELNLSSLELGDSALYFCASSVVAGLHNEQYFGPGTRLTVT.

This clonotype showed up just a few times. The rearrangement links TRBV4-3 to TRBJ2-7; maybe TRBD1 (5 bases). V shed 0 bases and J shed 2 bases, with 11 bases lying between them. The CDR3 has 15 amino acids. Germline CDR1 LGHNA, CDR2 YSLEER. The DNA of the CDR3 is TGCGCCAGCAGCCAAGATCTTGGGGCTCCCTACGAGCAGTACTTC. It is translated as CASSQDLGAPYEQYF.

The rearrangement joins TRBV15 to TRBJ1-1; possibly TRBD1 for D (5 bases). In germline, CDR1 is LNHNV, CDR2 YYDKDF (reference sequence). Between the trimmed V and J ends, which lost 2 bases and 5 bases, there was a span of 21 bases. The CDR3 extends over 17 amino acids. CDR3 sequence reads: CATSRTPSGLESTEAFF. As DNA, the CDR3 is TGTGCCACCAGCAGAACCCCATCAGGGTTAGAATCGACTGAAGCTTTCTTT.

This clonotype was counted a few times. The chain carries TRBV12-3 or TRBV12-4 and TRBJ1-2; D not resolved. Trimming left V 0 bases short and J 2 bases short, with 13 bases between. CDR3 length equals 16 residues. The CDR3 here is CASSLAARRRNYGYTF. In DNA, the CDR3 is TGTGCCAGCAGTTTAGCCGCAAGGAGGAGGAACTATGGCTACACCTTC.

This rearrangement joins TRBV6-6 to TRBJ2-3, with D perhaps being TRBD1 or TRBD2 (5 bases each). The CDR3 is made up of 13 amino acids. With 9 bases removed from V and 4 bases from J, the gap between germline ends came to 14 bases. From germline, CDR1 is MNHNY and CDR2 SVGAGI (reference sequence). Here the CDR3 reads CASCLGTADTQYF. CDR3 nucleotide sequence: TGTGCCAGTTGTTTAGGGACCGCAGATACGCAGTATTTT.

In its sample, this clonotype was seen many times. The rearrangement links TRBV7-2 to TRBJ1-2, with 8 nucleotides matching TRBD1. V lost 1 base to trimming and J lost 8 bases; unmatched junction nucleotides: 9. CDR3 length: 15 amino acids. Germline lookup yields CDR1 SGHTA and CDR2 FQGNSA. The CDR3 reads CASSLVVQGASGYTF. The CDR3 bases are TGTGCCAGCAGCTTAGTGGTGCAGGGGGCTTCAGGCTACACCTTC.

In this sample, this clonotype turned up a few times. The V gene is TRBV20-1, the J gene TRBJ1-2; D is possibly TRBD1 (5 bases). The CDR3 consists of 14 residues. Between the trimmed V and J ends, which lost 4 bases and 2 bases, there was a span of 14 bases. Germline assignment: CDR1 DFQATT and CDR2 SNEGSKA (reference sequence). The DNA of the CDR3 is TGCAGTGCTACTGGGACTCTCCGGAACTATGGCTACACCTTC. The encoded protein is CSATGTLRNYGYTF.

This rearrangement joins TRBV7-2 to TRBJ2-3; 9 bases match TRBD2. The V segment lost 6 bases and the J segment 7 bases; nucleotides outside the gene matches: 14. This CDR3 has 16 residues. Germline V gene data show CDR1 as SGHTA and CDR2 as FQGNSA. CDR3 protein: CASRSMAGGPGNTQYF. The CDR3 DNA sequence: TGTGCCAGCAGGTCTATGGCGGGAGGGCCAGGAAATACGCAGTATTTT.